These T cell receptor beta chains were read from a single sample in a study of blood T cell repertoires in COVID-19. The method was immunoSEQ multiplex PCR; TCRdb's version includes in-frame clones alone and lacks a portion of them. The data contain 500,000 to 600,000 clones, about 88% of them singletons. The source material was peripheral blood. All receptors come from a woman in her forties or fifties with COVID-19, enrolled during active disease. Both conserved end residues are part of each CDR3. A D gene is named only where the DNA matches it firmly. Clone size is stated in some rows and not others, as once, few, many or a class when expanded.

j_gene: TRBJ2-7; d_gene: NA; v_gene: TRBV11-2; abundance: NA; CDR3aa: CASSLNRQDWRYEQYF; CDR3nt: TGTGCCAGCAGCCTCAATAGACAGGACTGGAGATACGAGCAGTACTTC
j_gene: TRBJ2-1; d_gene: TRBD2; v_gene: TRBV11-2; abundance: NA; CDR3aa: CASSFRTPSGGTDNEQFF; CDR3nt: TGTGCCAGCAGCTTCCGGACCCCTAGCGGGGGGACGGACAATGAGCAGTTCTTC
j_gene: TRBJ1-2; d_gene: TRBD1; v_gene: TRBV19; abundance: NA; CDR3aa: CASSTRTNRGVYGYTF; CDR3nt: TGTGCCAGTAGTACCCGTACTAACAGGGGGGTCTATGGCTACACCTTC
j_gene: TRBJ1-1; d_gene: NA; v_gene: TRBV3-1/TRBV3-2; abundance: NA; CDR3aa: CASSQDYGEAFF; CDR3nt: TGTGCCAGCAGCCAAGATTACGGGGAGGCTTTCTTT
j_gene: TRBJ2-7; d_gene: NA; v_gene: TRBV4-1; abundance: NA; CDR3aa: CASSQVVFRGEQYF; CDR3nt: TGCGCCAGCAGCCAAGTTGTCTTCCGGGGCGAGCAGTACTTC
j_gene: TRBJ1-2; d_gene: NA; v_gene: TRBV5-4; abundance: NA; CDR3aa: CASSPGGGSNYGYTF; CDR3nt: TGTGCCAGCAGCCCCGGGGGGGGCAGTAACTATGGCTACACCTTC
j_gene: TRBJ1-1; d_gene: NA; v_gene: TRBV12-3/TRBV12-4; abundance: NA; CDR3aa: CASTWGGSTEAFF; CDR3nt: TGTGCCAGCACCTGGGGGGGGAGCACTGAAGCTTTCTTT
j_gene: TRBJ1-4; d_gene: NA; v_gene: TRBV11-2; abundance: NA; CDR3aa: CASSSPPDTEKLFF; CDR3nt: TGTGCCAGCAGCTCCCCTCCAGATACTGAAAAACTGTTTTTT
j_gene: TRBJ2-3; d_gene: TRBD2; v_gene: TRBV11-2; abundance: once; CDR3aa: CASSLTSGGTDTQYF; CDR3nt: TGTGCCAGCAGCTTAACTAGCGGGGGCACAGATACGCAGTATTTT
j_gene: TRBJ1-1; d_gene: NA; v_gene: TRBV5-1; abundance: NA; CDR3aa: CASSPREADTEAFF; CDR3nt: TGCGCCAGCAGCCCCCGTGAGGCGGACACTGAAGCTTTCTTT
j_gene: TRBJ1-1; d_gene: NA; v_gene: TRBV29-1; abundance: once; CDR3aa: CSVGITGGTEAFF; CDR3nt: TGCAGCGTTGGCATTACCGGGGGGACTGAAGCTTTCTTT
j_gene: TRBJ2-1; d_gene: TRBD2; v_gene: TRBV10-2; abundance: NA; CDR3aa: CASSESSGGAYEQFF; CDR3nt: TGCGCCAGCAGTGAGTCAAGCGGGGGGGCATATGAGCAGTTCTTC
j_gene: TRBJ2-7; d_gene: TRBD1; v_gene: TRBV11-1; abundance: NA; CDR3aa: CASSPQAGTVSYEQYF; CDR3nt: TGTGCCAGCAGCCCACAAGCCGGGACAGTTTCCTACGAGCAGTACTTC
j_gene: TRBJ1-2; d_gene: NA; v_gene: TRBV28; abundance: NA; CDR3aa: CASSPYRVDYGYTF; CDR3nt: TGTGCCAGCAGCCCTTACAGGGTAGACTATGGCTACACCTTC
j_gene: TRBJ1-2; d_gene: NA; v_gene: TRBV29-1; abundance: NA; CDR3aa: CSVEQVGYTF; CDR3nt: TGCAGCGTTGAGCAGGTTGGCTACACCTTC
j_gene: TRBJ2-2; d_gene: NA; v_gene: TRBV19; abundance: NA; CDR3aa: CASSIGRGKAGELFF; CDR3nt: TGTGCCAGTAGTATTGGAAGGGGTAAGGCCGGGGAGCTGTTTTTT
j_gene: TRBJ2-3; d_gene: NA; v_gene: TRBV2; abundance: NA; CDR3aa: CASHRVTDTQYF; CDR3nt: TGTGCCAGCCACAGGGTCACAGATACGCAGTATTTT
j_gene: TRBJ1-1; d_gene: NA; v_gene: TRBV5-8; abundance: NA; CDR3aa: CATRRRTMNTEAFF; CDR3nt: TGTGCCACCCGTAGGAGGACGATGAACACTGAAGCTTTCTTT
j_gene: TRBJ2-1; d_gene: NA; v_gene: TRBV5-8; abundance: NA; CDR3aa: CASSPGSSYNEQFF; CDR3nt: TGTGCCAGCAGCCCCGGGTCCTCCTACAATGAGCAGTTCTTC
j_gene: TRBJ2-7; d_gene: TRBD1; v_gene: TRBV5-5; abundance: few; CDR3aa: CASSSQMDRFGEQYF; CDR3nt: TGTGCCAGCAGCTCCCAAATGGACAGGTTTGGCGAGCAGTACTTC
j_gene: TRBJ2-5; d_gene: TRBD1; v_gene: TRBV7-6; abundance: NA; CDR3aa: CASSPETGVQETQYF; CDR3nt: TGTGCCAGCAGCCCAGAGACAGGGGTTCAGGAGACCCAGTACTTC
j_gene: TRBJ1-5; d_gene: NA; v_gene: TRBV21-1; abundance: NA; CDR3aa: CASSPQRFPGQSNQPQHF; CDR3nt: TGTGCCAGCAGCCCGCAAAGATTTCCGGGACAGAGCAATCAGCCCCAGCATTTT
j_gene: TRBJ2-2; d_gene: NA; v_gene: TRBV27; abundance: NA; CDR3aa: CASSSGRNTGELFF; CDR3nt: TGTGCCAGCAGCAGCGGACGGAACACCGGGGAGCTGTTTTTT
j_gene: TRBJ1-1; d_gene: NA; v_gene: TRBV12-3/TRBV12-4; abundance: NA; CDR3aa: CASSRDIRKAFF; CDR3nt: TGTGCCAGCAGTAGGGACATCCGAAAGGCTTTCTTT
j_gene: TRBJ1-1; d_gene: NA; v_gene: TRBV30; abundance: NA; CDR3aa: CASGEAGAFF; CDR3nt: TGTGCTTCGGGGGAGGCTGGGGCTTTCTTT
j_gene: TRBJ1-1; d_gene: TRBD1; v_gene: TRBV7-9; abundance: NA; CDR3aa: CASSYDREGHTEAFF; CDR3nt: TGTGCCAGCAGCTACGACAGGGAAGGGCACACTGAAGCTTTCTTT